This TCR beta chain was found in a study of cytomegalovirus exposure and HLA in healthy donors. PCR was performed using 60 Vbeta and 13 Jbeta primers. Only in-frame clones appear in the TCRdb table, and some are missing; sequencing was by immunoSEQ multiplex PCR. This sample's table has 200,000 to 250,000 clones. Germline loops: CDR1 LNHDA, CDR2 SQIVND (reference sequence). The CDR3 consists of 15 residues. V lost 3 bases and J 1 base, leaving 12 bases between the germline ends. When sampled, the donors appeared nominally healthy, though they likely had unrecorded immune exposures. The sample comprised PBMCs. The clonotype comes from a woman aged 30 to 39 in good health and CMV-seropositive. The chain has TRBV19 and TRBJ1-1; D perhaps matches TRBD1 (5 bases). CDR3 amino acids: CASSMRGGWNTEAFF. CDR3 bases: TGTGCCAGTAGTATGCGGGGGGGATGGAACACTGAAGCTTTCTTT.